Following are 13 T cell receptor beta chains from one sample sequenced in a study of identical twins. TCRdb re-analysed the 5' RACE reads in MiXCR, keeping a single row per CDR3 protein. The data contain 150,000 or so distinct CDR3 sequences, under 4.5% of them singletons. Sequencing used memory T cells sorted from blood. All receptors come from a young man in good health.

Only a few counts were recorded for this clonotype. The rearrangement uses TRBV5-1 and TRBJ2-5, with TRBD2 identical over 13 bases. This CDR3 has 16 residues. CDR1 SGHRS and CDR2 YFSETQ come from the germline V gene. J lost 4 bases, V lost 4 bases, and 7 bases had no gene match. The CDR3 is CASSAGTSGKVETQYF. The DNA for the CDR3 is TGCGCCAGCAGCGCCGGGACTAGCGGGAAGGTAGAGACCCAGTACTTC.

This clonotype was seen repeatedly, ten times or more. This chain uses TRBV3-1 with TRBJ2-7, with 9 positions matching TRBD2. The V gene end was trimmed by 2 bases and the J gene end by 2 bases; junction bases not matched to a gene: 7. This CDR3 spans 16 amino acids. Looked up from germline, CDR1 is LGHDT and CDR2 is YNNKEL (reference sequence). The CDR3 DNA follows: TGTGCCAGCAGCCAACTAGGCCTAGCGGGACCCTACGAGCAGTACTTC. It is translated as CASSQLGLAGPYEQYF.

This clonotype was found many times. The CDR3: CASSVGGKGNEQFF. The CDR3 DNA sequence: TGTGCCAGCAGCGTAGGGGGTAAGGGAAATGAGCAGTTCTTC. The chain recombines TRBV9 with TRBJ2-1; no firm D call. Germline lookup yields CDR1 SGDLS and CDR2 YYNGEE. The ends were cut back, 0 bases at V and 7 bases at J, with 11 bases in the middle. This CDR3 is built from 14 residues.

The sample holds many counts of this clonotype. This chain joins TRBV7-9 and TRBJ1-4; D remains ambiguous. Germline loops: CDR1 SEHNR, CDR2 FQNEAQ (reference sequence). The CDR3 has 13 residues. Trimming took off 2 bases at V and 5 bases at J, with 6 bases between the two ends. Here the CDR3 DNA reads TGTGCCAGCAGCTTAAACGACAATGAAAAACTGTTTTTT. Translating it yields CASSLNDNEKLFF.

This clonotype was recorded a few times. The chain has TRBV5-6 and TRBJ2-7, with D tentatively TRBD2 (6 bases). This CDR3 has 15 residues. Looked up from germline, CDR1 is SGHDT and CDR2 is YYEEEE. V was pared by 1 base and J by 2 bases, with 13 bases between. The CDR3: CASSLRSGLPYEQYV. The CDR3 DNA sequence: TGTGCCAGCAGCTTGAGAAGCGGGTTACCCTACGAGCAGTACGTC.

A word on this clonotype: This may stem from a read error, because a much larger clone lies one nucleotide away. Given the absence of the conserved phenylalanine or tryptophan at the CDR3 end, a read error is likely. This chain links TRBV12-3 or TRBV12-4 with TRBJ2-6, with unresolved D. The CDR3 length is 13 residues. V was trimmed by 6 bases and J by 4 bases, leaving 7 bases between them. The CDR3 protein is CASSLRGANVLTL. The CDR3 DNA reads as TGTGCCAGCAGCTTGAGGGGGGCCAACGTCCTGACTCTC.

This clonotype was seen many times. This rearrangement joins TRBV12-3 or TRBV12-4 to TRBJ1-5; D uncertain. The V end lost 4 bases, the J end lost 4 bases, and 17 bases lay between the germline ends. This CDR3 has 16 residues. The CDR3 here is CASSSYRTMGNQPQHF. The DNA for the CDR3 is TGTGCCAGCAGTTCCTACCGTACGATGGGAAATCAGCCCCAGCATTTT.

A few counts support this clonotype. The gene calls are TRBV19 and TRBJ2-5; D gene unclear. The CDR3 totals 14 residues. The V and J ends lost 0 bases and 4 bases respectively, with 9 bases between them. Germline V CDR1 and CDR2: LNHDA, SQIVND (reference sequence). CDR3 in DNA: TGTGCCAGTAGTATAGATCCAGCAGGAGAGACCCAGTACTTC. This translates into CASSIDPAGETQYF. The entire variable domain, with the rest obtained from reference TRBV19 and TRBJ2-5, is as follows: DGGITQSPKYLFRKEGQNVTLSCEQNLNHDAMYWYRQDPGQGLRLIYYSQIVNDFQKGDIAEGYSVSREKKESFPLTVTSAQKNPTAFYLCASSIDPAGETQYFGPGTRLLVL.

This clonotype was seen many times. DNA of the CDR3: TGCAGTGCTAGAGTAGCGGCCAACACCGGGGAGCTGTTTTTT. It encodes CSARVAANTGELFF. J is TRBJ2-2 and V is TRBV20-1; D is possibly TRBD2 (6 bases). There are 14 residues in the CDR3. Germline-derived CDR1 and CDR2 are DFQATT and SNEGSKA (reference sequence). The V gene lost 1 base and the J gene lost 2 bases, with 8 bases spanning the gap.

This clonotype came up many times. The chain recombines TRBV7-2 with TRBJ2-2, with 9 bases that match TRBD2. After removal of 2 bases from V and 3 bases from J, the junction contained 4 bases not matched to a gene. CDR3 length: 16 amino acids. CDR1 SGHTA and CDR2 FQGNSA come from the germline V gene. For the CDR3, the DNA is TGTGCCAGCAGCTTAACGGGACTAGCTTACACCGGGGAGCTGTTTTTT. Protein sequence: CASSLTGLAYTGELFF.

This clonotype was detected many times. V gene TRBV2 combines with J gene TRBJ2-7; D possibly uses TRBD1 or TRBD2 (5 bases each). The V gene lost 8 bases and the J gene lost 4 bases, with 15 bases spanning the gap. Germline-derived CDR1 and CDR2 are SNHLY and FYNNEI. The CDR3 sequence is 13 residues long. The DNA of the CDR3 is TGTGCCAGCGAAGGGGAGACCAGTTACGAGCAGTACTTC. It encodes CASEGETSYEQYF.

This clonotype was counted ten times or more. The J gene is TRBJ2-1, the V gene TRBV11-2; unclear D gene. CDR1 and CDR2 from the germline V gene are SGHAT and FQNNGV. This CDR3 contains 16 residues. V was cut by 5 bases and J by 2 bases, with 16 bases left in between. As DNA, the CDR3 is TGTGCCAGCAGCCCAATCCGGAGTTGGGCCTACAATGAGCAGTTCTTC. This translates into CASSPIRSWAYNEQFF.

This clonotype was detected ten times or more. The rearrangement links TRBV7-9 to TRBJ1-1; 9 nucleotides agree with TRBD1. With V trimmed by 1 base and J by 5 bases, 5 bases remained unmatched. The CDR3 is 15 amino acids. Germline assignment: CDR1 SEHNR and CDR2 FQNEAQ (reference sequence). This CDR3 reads CASSLGGQGRTEAFF. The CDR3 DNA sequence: TGTGCCAGCAGCTTAGGGGGACAGGGTAGGACTGAAGCTTTCTTT. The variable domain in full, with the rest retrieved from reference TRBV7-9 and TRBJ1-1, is DTGVSQNPRHKITKRGQNVTFRCDPISEHNRLYWYRQTLGQGPEFLTYFQNEAQLEKSRLLSDRFSAERPKGSFSTLEIQRTEQGDSAMYLCASSLGGQGRTEAFFGQGTRLTVV.